The 9 T cell receptor beta chains given below trace back to one sample, sequenced in a study of T cells in Graves' hyperthyroidism and ophthalmopathy. Researchers took RNA transcripts and amplified the TCR beta CDR3 regions from them. When the TCR CDR3 underwent first-round RT-PCR, the HTBI primer set was used. Each CDR3 protein is one row after TCRdb ran MiXCR on the multiplex PCR reads. The sample records 300,000 to 450,000 distinct CDR3 sequences, approximately 14% being singletons. What was sequenced was blood. These receptors originate from an older woman with Graves' hyperthyroidism.

This clonotype was seen a handful of times. The CDR3 DNA sequence: TGCGCCAGCAGCCTGAGGACAGGGAATATCCAAGAGACCCAGTACTTC. It specifies CASSLRTGNIQETQYF. V usage is TRBV5-1 and J usage is TRBJ2-5, with TRBD1 matching 8 bases. The junction had 9 bases not matched to a gene; V was cut back by 4 bases and J by 1 base. The CDR3 consists of 16 residues. Germline values: CDR1 SGHRS, CDR2 YFSETQ. Drawing the rest from reference TRBV5-1 and TRBJ2-5, the complete variable domain is KAGVTQTPRYLIKTRGQQVTLSCSPISGHRSVSWYQQTPGQGLQFLFEYFSETQRNKGNFPGRFSGRQFSNSRSEMNVSTLELGDSALYLCASSLRTGNIQETQYFGPGTRLLVL.

This clonotype was seen at least ten times. This rearrangement joins TRBV2 to TRBJ2-2; D is perhaps TRBD1 (6 bases). The germline gives CDR1 SNHLY, CDR2 FYNNEI. Trimming took 7 bases from V and 3 from J, leaving 9 bases between them. The CDR3 totals 13 residues. CDR3 loop: CASIYRDTGELFF. CDR3 in DNA: TGTGCCAGCATCTACAGGGACACCGGGGAGCTGTTTTTT. Together with reference TRBV2 and TRBJ2-2, the CDR3 gives the full variable domain: EPEVTQTPSHQVTQMGQEVILRCVPISNHLYFYWYRQILGQKVEFLVSFYNNEISEKSEIFDDQFSVERPDGSNFTLKIRSTKLEDSAMYFCASIYRDTGELFFGEGSRLTVL.

This chain links TRBV24-1 with TRBJ1-2; D call uncertain. Germline V gene data show CDR1 as KGHDR and CDR2 as SFDVKD. V lost 3 bases to trimming and J lost 4 bases, with 11 bases between them. The CDR3 contains 14 residues. As DNA, the CDR3 is TGTGCCACCAGTGATCTCACTTACGGCTATGGCTACACCTTC. Translated, it gives CATSDLTYGYGYTF.

This clonotype was found many times. The chain joins TRBV12-3 or TRBV12-4 to TRBJ2-7; D remains unclear. The length of the CDR3 is 15 residues. The germline V and J ends were trimmed by 3 bases and 2 bases, with 14 bases remaining between them. The CDR3 DNA follows: TGTGCCAGCAGTTTTAGGGCAGGAAGAACCTACGAGCAGTACTTC. Translation gives CASSFRAGRTYEQYF.

This clonotype was detected ten times or more. This chain joins TRBV7-9 and TRBJ1-2; D gene uncertain. This CDR3 has 11 residues. CDR1 and CDR2 from the germline V gene are SEHNR and FQNEAQ (reference sequence). Trimming shortened V by 5 bases and J by 8 bases, and 9 bases separated the two germline ends. The CDR3 spells CASSPVWGYTF. The CDR3, as DNA: TGTGCCAGCAGCCCCGTGTGGGGCTACACCTTC.

This clonotype was seen ten or more times. CDR3 in amino acids: CASSRDRQKSQYF. CDR3 in DNA: TGTGCCAGCAGTCGGGACCGTCAGAAGAGCCAGTACTTC. The chain is built from TRBV28 and TRBJ2-5; D tentatively fits TRBD1 or TRBD2 (5 bases each). Deletions cut 5 bases from V and 10 bases from J, with 17 bases between. Germline CDR1 reads MDHEN; CDR2 reads SYDVKM. CDR3 size: 13 residues. The entire variable domain, with the rest obtained from reference TRBV28 and TRBJ2-5, is as follows: DVKVTQSSRYLVKRTGEKVFLECVQDMDHENMFWYRQDPGLGLRLIYFSYDVKMKEKGDIPEGYSVSREKKERFSLILESASTNQTSMYLCASSRDRQKSQYFGPGTRLLVL.

This clonotype has only a few counts. The chain recombines TRBV6-1 with TRBJ2-7, with 9 nucleotides matching TRBD1. Losses at the gene ends were 6 bases for V and 6 bases for J; bases not matched to a gene: 3. The CDR3 runs 12 residues. Germline assignment: CDR1 MNHNS and CDR2 SASEGT. CDR3 nucleotides: TGTGCCAGCAGACGGGACAGGGCCGAGCAGTACTTC. This sequence encodes CASRRDRAEQYF.

The chain uses TRBV29-1 and TRBJ1-2; D is unclear. This CDR3 has 15 residues. V was cut by 4 bases and J by 7 bases, with 22 bases left in between. Germline assignment: CDR1 SQVTM and CDR2 ANQGSEA. CDR3 protein: CSVALLGQQFSGYTF. The CDR3 coding sequence is TGCAGCGTTGCCCTCCTCGGTCAGCAATTTAGTGGCTACACCTTC.

The chain has TRBV18 and TRBJ2-6; no clear D gene. CDR1 and CDR2 (germline): KGHSH, LQKENI. CDR3 length equals 18 residues. Trimming removed 0 bases at V and 1 base at J, with 13 bases between. The CDR3 nucleotides are TGTGCCAGCTCACCACCGTTGCGCAGGCCTTCTGGGGCCAACGTCCTGACTTTC. Its protein product is CASSPPLRRPSGANVLTF.